The text below deals with one TCR beta chain. The antigen is undetermined. The CDR3 runs to 17 residues. Between the trimmed V and J ends, which lost 4 bases and 2 bases, there was a span of 18 bases. From germline, CDR1 is MNHEY and CDR2 SVGAGI. The entire patient cohort was treatment-naive prior to thyroid surgery. These data are taken from a study of metastatic and nonmetastatic thyroid tumors. Study summary: Thyroid patients, malignant and benign, had repertoires compared across blood and tumor or nodule tissue.

Original handling: Using the CDR3 differences seen across clinicopathological groups, the authors built a distant-metastasis classifier for papillary thyroid cancer, which was meant to discriminate distant-metastatic patients. TCRdb re-called the PCR reads through MiXCR. These V and J calls are TCRdb output, not the study's own analysis. The table records around 21,000 clones, roughly 23% of them present only once. Overall study findings and caveats: Across blood and tumor, TCR beta diversity in malignant thyroid tumors was reportedly significantly higher than in benign nodules.

The specimen sequenced was blood. The chain uses TRBV6-5 and TRBJ2-1; maybe TRBD1 (6 bases). The TCR originated in a male donor with papillary thyroid cancer or a benign thyroid nodule (not recorded which). Some clones in this sample may be carry-over from other donors' samples. The CDR3 bases are TGTGCCAGCAGTTTAAGACAGGCCGCGTACGCCTACAATGAGCAGTTCTTC. It translates to CASSLRQAAYAYNEQFF.